The present T cell receptor (beta chain) was sequenced within a study of CD8 T cells in Susac syndrome. From blood CD8+ and CD4+ T cells, the TCR beta chain was sequenced. Trimming at V came to 5 bases and at J to 6 bases, leaving 14 bases not matched to a gene. The length of the CDR3 is 16 residues. CDR1 is SGHDT and CDR2 is YYEEEE in the germline V gene. A quantity of about 0.5 to 1 ug RNA underwent reverse transcription using random hexamers. TCRdb used MiXCR to reprocess the immunoSEQ multiplex PCR reads, holding one entry per CDR3 protein. Of 200,000 to 250,000 distinct CDR3 sequences in the sample, 90% to 95% were seen once.

This chain uses TRBV5-6 with TRBJ2-5; 9 positions agree with TRBD2. The sequence came from a human donor with multiple sclerosis. The sample was CD8+ T cells from PBMCs. CDR3 loop: CASSSRSGRERKTQYF. The CDR3 bases are TGTGCCAGCAGTTCACGTAGCGGGAGAGAGCGAAAGACCCAGTACTTC.